The 13 T cell receptor beta chains reported below all come from one sample, sequenced in a study of blood T cell repertoires in COVID-19. The table came from immunoSEQ multiplex PCR; TCRdb's copy has only in-frame clones and leaves some out. The sample lists 200,000 to 300,000 clones, roughly 80% occurring once. Sequenced input: peripheral blood. Receptor source: a man aged 60 to 69 with acute or convalescent COVID-19.

The chain links TRBV10-1 to TRBJ2-2; 12 positions agree with TRBD1. Germline CDR1 is WNHNN and CDR2 is SYGVQD (reference sequence). The CDR3 has 15 residues. Trimming removed 3 bases from V and 9 bases from J; junction bases left unmatched: 5. In nucleotides, the CDR3 is TGCGCCAGCAGTGACCATCGGGACAGGGGGCGGGAGCTGTTTTTT. Translated: CASSDHRDRGRELFF.

This chain's CDR3 is CASSVGMGQGARGDTGELFF. The CDR3 DNA reads as TGTGCCAGCAGCGTAGGAATGGGACAGGGGGCTCGTGGAGACACCGGGGAGCTGTTTTTT. This rearrangement joins TRBV9 to TRBJ2-2; TRBD1 matches 12 bases. CDR3 length equals 20 residues. The ends lost 0 bases at V and 3 bases at J; junction bases unmatched: 12. CDR1 and CDR2 from the germline V gene are SGDLS and YYNGEE.

A word on this clone: This CDR3 is also generated by other DNA sequences in the sample. The J gene is TRBJ1-1, the V gene TRBV29-1; 10 bases map to TRBD1. The trim removed 7 bases at V and 5 bases at J, leaving 4 bases unmatched. CDR1 is SQVTM and CDR2 is ANQGSEA in the germline V gene. The CDR3 totals 12 residues. This CDR3 reads CSGDRGGTEAFF. For the CDR3, the DNA is TGCAGCGGGGACAGGGGCGGGACTGAAGCTTTCTTT.

The chain couples TRBV4-2 to TRBJ1-3; tentatively, D is TRBD1 (6 bases). Germline V gives CDR1 LGHNA, CDR2 YNFKEQ. CDR3 length: 17 amino acids. V was shortened by 1 base and J by 0 bases, with 13 bases between the two germline ends. CDR3 in amino acids: CASSQGLGQFSGNTIYF. The DNA for the CDR3 is TGTGCCAGCAGCCAAGGGCTCGGACAGTTCTCTGGAAACACCATATATTTT.

The chain joins TRBV3-1 (or the pseudogene TRBV3-2) to TRBJ2-2, with D tentatively TRBD1 (6 bases). Germline lookup yields CDR1 LGHDT and CDR2 YNNKEL (reference sequence). The V end was cut by 8 bases, the J end by 4 bases, with 17 bases between. The length of the CDR3 is 15 residues. In nucleotides, the CDR3 is TGTGCCAGCCGAAACAGGGAAAGAGTCACCGGGGAGCTGTTTTTT. Translation gives CASRNRERVTGELFF.

This sequence joins TRBV9 and TRBJ2-1; 10 bases line up with TRBD1. CDR3 length: 16 residues. CDR1 and CDR2 (germline): SGDLS, YYNGEE. V shed 5 bases, J shed 9 bases, and the junction held 14 bases outside the gene matches. The CDR3 DNA sequence: TGTGCCAGCAGTGCAACCGGGACAGGGGTTCGGGGTGAGCAGTTCTTC. Translation gives CASSATGTGVRGEQFF.

J is TRBJ2-2 and V is TRBV27; the match to TRBD1 covers 8 bases. Losses at the gene ends were 1 base for V and 1 base for J; bases not matched to a gene: 5. The CDR3 contains 17 residues. Germline CDR1 MNHEY, CDR2 SMNVEV (reference sequence). The CDR3 DNA reads as TGTGCCAGCAGTTTATACGGACAGGGTGAGAACACCGGGGAGCTGTTTTTT. Translating gives CASSLYGQGENTGELFF.

This chain links TRBV19 with TRBJ1-4; no definite D call. The germline V gene encodes CDR1 LNHDA and CDR2 SQIVND (reference sequence). V lost 4 bases and J 7 bases, leaving 13 bases between the germline ends. The CDR3 contains 14 residues. This chain's CDR3 is CASSTADLFEKLFF. CDR3 nucleotides: TGTGCCAGTAGTACGGCGGATCTATTTGAAAAACTGTTTTTT.

CDR3 nucleotides: TGTGCCAGCAGCCCCCGGACAGGGGAGAAAAAACTGTTTTTT. Protein sequence: CASSPRTGEKKLFF. This chain uses TRBV7-2 with TRBJ1-4, with 9 bases fitting TRBD1. The germline V gene encodes CDR1 SGHTA and CDR2 FQGNSA. The CDR3 is 14 residues long. V shed 5 bases, J shed 9 bases, and the junction held 7 bases outside the gene matches.

J is TRBJ2-7 and V is TRBV14, with a tentative D call TRBD1 (5 bases). Germline CDR1 SGHDN, CDR2 FVKESK. This CDR3 comprises 14 residues. Trimming shortened V by 3 bases and J by 7 bases, and 16 bases separated the two germline ends. The CDR3 loop is CASSHRQGHGEQYF. The CDR3 DNA reads as TGTGCCAGCAGCCATCGGCAGGGCCATGGGGAGCAGTACTTC. Based on the CDR3 plus reference TRBV14 and TRBJ2-7, the full variable domain is EAGVTQFPSHSVIEKGQTVTLRCDPISGHDNLYWYRRVMGKEIKFLLHFVKESKQDESGMPNNRFLAERTGGTYSTLKVQPAELEDSGVYFCASSHRQGHGEQYFGPGTRLTVT.

V is TRBV19 and J is TRBJ1-5; 7 bases agree with TRBD1. CDR1 is LNHDA and CDR2 is SQIVND in the germline V gene (reference sequence). The CDR3 has 13 amino acids. V lost 9 bases and J lost 4; bases outside the gene matches: 6. The CDR3 sequence: CASSDRVNQPQHF. CDR3 bases: TGTGCCAGCTCCGACAGGGTGAATCAGCCCCAGCATTTT. Supplemented by reference TRBV19 and TRBJ1-5, the full variable domain reads DGGITQSPKYLFRKEGQNVTLSCEQNLNHDAMYWYRQDPGQGLRLIYYSQIVNDFQKGDIAEGYSVSREKKESFPLTVTSAQKNPTAFYLCASSDRVNQPQHFGDGTRLSIL.

V is TRBV21-1 and J is TRBJ1-1; TRBD1 reflects the table's D call only, with no check against the DNA. TRBV21-1 is termed a pseudogene. CDR3 size: 14 residues. The CDR3 DNA reads TGTGCCAGCAACTTACCGGGACAGAGCACTGAAGCTTTCTTT. Translated: CASNLPGQSTEAFF.

V gene TRBV6-5 combines with J gene TRBJ2-5, with D possibly matching TRBD1 (6 bases). The germline V gene has CDR1 MNHEY and CDR2 SVGAGI. This CDR3 spans 13 amino acids. The V end was cut by 5 bases, the J end by 5 bases, with 12 bases between. This CDR3 reads CASSKDRWETQYF. CDR3 coding DNA: TGTGCCAGCAGTAAGGACAGATGGGAGACCCAGTACTTC.